A single sample is the source of the 20 T cell receptor beta chains below, sequenced in a study of beta chain features in type 1 diabetes. Of the isolated RNA, all was reverse transcribed, and so the sequenced material was expressed TCRB transcripts. TCRdb keeps only in-frame clones here, not all; method: immunoSEQ multiplex PCR. The sample includes 140,000 to 150,000 clones, under 60% of them seen just once. Sequences were obtained from Tregs from blood. These receptors were collected from a man in his late teens or twenties in good health.

Only a few counts were recorded for this clone. The rearrangement links TRBV7-9 to TRBJ2-1; D is unresolved. The V gene lost 3 bases and the J gene lost 7 bases, with 7 bases spanning the gap. CDR3 length: 12 amino acids. In germline, CDR1 is SEHNR, CDR2 FQNEAQ (reference sequence). CDR3 amino acids: CASSFSYNEQFF. DNA of the CDR3: TGTGCCAGCAGCTTTTCGTATAATGAGCAGTTCTTC.

This clone was picked up a small number of times. Its ends do not fully match the called genes, so a read error is possible. CDR3 DNA: TGTGCCAGCAGCGCGTGGGGGACAGGGGTATACAATGGGCAGTTCTTC. Encoded protein: CASSAWGTGVYNGQFF. The chain is built from TRBV7-8 and TRBJ2-1, with 10 bases aligning to TRBD1. The CDR3 has 16 residues. CDR1 is SGHVS, CDR2 FQNEAQ, per germline.

J is TRBJ2-7 and V is TRBV4-1, with a tentative D call TRBD1 (5 bases). The germline V and J ends were trimmed by 1 base and 0 bases, with 10 bases remaining between them. There are 15 residues in the CDR3. Germline V gene data show CDR1 as MGHRA and CDR2 as YSYEKL. CDR3 region: CASSQVYRRSYEQYF. Written as DNA, the CDR3 is TGCGCCAGCAGCCAAGTGTACAGGCGCTCCTACGAGCAGTACTTC.

The chain carries TRBV18 and TRBJ2-1; 7 bases match TRBD2. Germline V lookup: CDR1 KGHSH, CDR2 LQKENI. Trimming cost V 6 bases and J 0 bases; bases outside gene matches: 11. The CDR3 totals 17 residues. CDR3 sequence reads: CASSPRTRVVSYNEQFF. The DNA for the CDR3 is TGTGCCAGCTCCCCGAGGACTAGGGTTGTCTCCTACAATGAGCAGTTCTTC.

The rearrangement links TRBV10-3 to TRBJ2-7; D is possibly TRBD1 (6 bases). The CDR3 length is 15 residues. Germline lookup yields CDR1 ENHRY and CDR2 SYGVKD. The V gene lost 5 bases and the J gene lost 1 base, with 15 bases spanning the gap. CDR3 in DNA: TGTGCCATCAGTCCTGGACAGTCGGGATCCTACGAGCAGTACTTC. Its translation: CAISPGQSGSYEQYF.

This clone has more than one count but fewer than ten. The rearrangement links TRBV7-2 to TRBJ2-1; tentatively, D is TRBD1 (6 bases). The CDR3 loop spans 15 amino acids. Trimming took off 5 bases at V and 4 bases at J, with 15 bases between the two ends. Germline V gene sequence: CDR1 SGHTA, CDR2 FQGNSA. CDR3 region: CASSPPVQGYNEQFF. The CDR3 DNA follows: TGTGCCAGCAGCCCCCCAGTGCAGGGGTACAATGAGCAGTTCTTC. The full variable domain, completed using reference TRBV7-2 and TRBJ2-1, is GAGVSQSPSNKVTEKGKDVELRCDPISGHTALYWYRQSLGQGLEFLIYFQGNSAPDKSGLPSDRFSAERTGGSVSTLTIQRTQQEDSAVYLCASSPPVQGYNEQFFGPGTRLTVL.

This clone was picked up a small number of times. This chain uses TRBV6-6 with TRBJ2-7; no clear D. The ends were cut back, 8 bases at V and 0 bases at J, with 14 bases in the middle. Germline CDR1 reads MNHNY; CDR2 reads SVGAGI (reference sequence). The CDR3 sequence is 14 residues long. The CDR3 is CASENWASSYEQYF. The CDR3 DNA follows: TGTGCCAGCGAAAATTGGGCATCCTCCTACGAGCAGTACTTC.

This chain joins TRBV19 and TRBJ2-5; TRBD2 aligns across 7 bases. CDR1 LNHDA and CDR2 SQIVND come from the germline V gene (reference sequence). With V trimmed by 3 bases and J by 4 bases, 5 bases remained unmatched. The CDR3 contains 14 residues. CDR3 in amino acids: CASSIAGRGETQYF. The CDR3 DNA sequence: TGTGCCAGTAGTATTGCAGGGAGGGGAGAGACCCAGTACTTC.

This chain links TRBV7-3 with TRBJ1-6, with D unresolved. The CDR3 totals 13 residues. The V gene lost 1 base and the J gene lost 8 bases, with 6 bases spanning the gap. Germline CDR1 reads SGHTA; CDR2 reads FQGTGA. The CDR3 loop reads CASSLSRDSPLHF. CDR3 sequence (DNA): TGTGCCAGCAGCTTAAGTCGAGATTCACCCCTCCACTTT.

This clone showed up just a few times. The genes are TRBV5-1 and TRBJ2-2; a possible D gene is TRBD1 (6 bases). The CDR3 is 16 amino acids. Looked up from germline, CDR1 is SGHRS and CDR2 is YFSETQ. Trimming removed 0 bases at V and 1 base at J, with 10 bases between. For the CDR3, the DNA is TGCGCCAGCAGCTTGGAAGGGGGAGTGAACACCGGGGAGCTGTTTTTT. Translated, it gives CASSLEGGVNTGELFF.

V is TRBV7-3 and J is TRBJ2-1, with TRBD2 as a possible D gene (5 bases). Per germline, CDR1 SGHTA and CDR2 FQGTGA. This CDR3 is built from 14 residues. V was clipped by 2 bases and J by 7 bases, with 12 bases between them. The CDR3 DNA is TGTGCCAGCAGCTTAGAGGGAGTGAGGAATGAGCAGTTCTTC. This gives the protein CASSLEGVRNEQFF.

This clone has just a few counts. The rearrangement links TRBV11-2 to TRBJ2-1, with TRBD2 identical over 8 bases. The V gene end was trimmed by 5 bases and the J gene end by 5 bases; junction bases not matched to a gene: 20. Looked up from germline, CDR1 is SGHAT and CDR2 is FQNNGV. The CDR3 sequence is 19 residues long. CDR3 in DNA: TGTGCCAGCAGCCCTGGGGGAGGGTTCTCGGGACTAGGTCACAATGAGCAGTTCTTC. Encoded protein: CASSPGGGFSGLGHNEQFF.

V and J are TRBV10-3 and TRBJ1-2; TRBD1 matches 10 bases. The germline CDR1 and CDR2 sequences are ENHRY and SYGVKD. The CDR3 spans 12 residues. After removal of 10 bases from V and 3 bases from J, the junction contained 2 bases not matched to a gene. For the CDR3, the DNA is TGTGCCACCGGGACAGGGGACTATGGCTACACCTTC. Its protein is CATGTGDYGYTF.

The chain uses TRBV7-2 and TRBJ1-2, with D uncertain. V gave up 1 base and J gave up 5 bases, with 20 bases separating them. The germline V gene encodes CDR1 SGHTA and CDR2 FQGNSA. This CDR3 spans 17 amino acids. CDR3 in DNA: TGTGCCAGCAGCTTAGTTTTCTCGGGTCAGCAGAATTATGGCTACACCTTC. Translating it yields CASSLVFSGQQNYGYTF.

The chain has TRBV6-5 and TRBJ2-7, with TRBD1 matching 11 bases. From germline, CDR1 is MNHEY and CDR2 SVGAGI. This CDR3 is 16 amino acids long. With V trimmed by 4 bases and J by 6 bases, 11 bases remained unmatched. The CDR3 loop is CASSSLPIGTGGEQYF. The CDR3 region has the DNA TGTGCCAGCAGTTCGCTTCCCATAGGGACAGGGGGCGAGCAGTACTTC.

J is TRBJ2-7 and V is TRBV6-5; perhaps TRBD1 as D (5 bases). Per the germline V gene, CDR1 is MNHEY and CDR2 is SVGAGI. The CDR3 is 14 amino acids. The V end lost 0 bases, the J end lost 2 bases, and 8 bases lay between the germline ends. This chain's CDR3 is CASSYSQGPYEQYF. The CDR3 DNA is TGTGCCAGCAGTTACTCGCAGGGCCCCTACGAGCAGTACTTC.

The CDR3 coding sequence is TGCGCCAGCAGCTACAATACAGGAACTAATGAAAAACTGTTTTTT. This encodes CASSYNTGTNEKLFF. V and J are TRBV5-1 and TRBJ1-4; tentative D call: TRBD1 (5 bases). CDR1 is SGHRS and CDR2 is YFSETQ in the germline V gene. V was clipped by 3 bases and J by 1 base, with 10 bases between them. This CDR3 contains 15 residues. Together with reference TRBV5-1 and TRBJ1-4, the CDR3 gives the full variable domain: KAGVTQTPRYLIKTRGQQVTLSCSPISGHRSVSWYQQTPGQGLQFLFEYFSETQRNKGNFPGRFSGRQFSNSRSEMNVSTLELGDSALYLCASSYNTGTNEKLFFGSGTQLSVL.

This sequence joins TRBV10-3 and TRBJ1-5; no firm D call. The V end was cut by 2 bases, the J end by 1 base, with 9 bases between. CDR3 length: 15 residues. Per germline, CDR1 ENHRY and CDR2 SYGVKD. CDR3 residues: CAISEEGGSNQPQHF. The CDR3 bases are TGTGCCATCAGTGAGGAGGGTGGCAGCAATCAGCCCCAGCATTTT.

The V gene is TRBV9, the J gene TRBJ2-3; D unclear. The germline gives CDR1 SGDLS, CDR2 YYNGEE. The V end lost 1 base, the J end lost 2 bases, and 11 bases lay between the germline ends. The length of the CDR3 is 15 residues. The CDR3 DNA reads as TGTGCCAGCAGCGTATTTCAGGCGATCACAGATACGCAGTATTTT. This sequence encodes CASSVFQAITDTQYF.

The gene calls are TRBV6-5 and TRBJ2-7; tentatively, D is TRBD2 (5 bases). This CDR3 comprises 11 residues. Per germline, CDR1 MNHEY and CDR2 SVGAGI. The germline V and J ends were trimmed by 6 bases and 6 bases, with 9 bases remaining between them. The CDR3 bases are TGTGCCAGCAGAAAACGGGGCGAGCAGTACTTC. This gives the protein CASRKRGEQYF.